This TCR beta chain was sequenced during a study of CD8 T cells in ankylosing spondylitis. Findings of the study overall: Reports say disease-linked clones showed up significantly more in matched ankylosing spondylitis synovial fluid. Certain motif variants had earlier been reported in reactive arthritis synovial fluid and blood. What appeared characteristic of ankylosing spondylitis blood was a TCR beta motif of 7 or 8 highly homologous variants.

This clonotype was observed a handful of times. Its matching antigen is unknown. Making the TCR beta libraries involved quantitative 5'-RACE with molecular barcodes. MiXCR was run by TCRdb on the 5' RACE reads, yielding one entry per CDR3 protein. The data contain about 33,000 distinct CDR3 sequences, 14% of them singletons. The CDR3 covers 16 residues. From germline, CDR1 is LGHNA and CDR2 YSLEER. With V trimmed by 0 bases and J by 4 bases, 6 bases remained unmatched. The clonotype was recovered from a male donor with ankylosing spondylitis or in good health (not recorded which). The source material was blood. The chain joins TRBV4-3 to TRBJ2-1; 7 nucleotides line up with TRBD2. The CDR3 DNA is TGCGCCAGCAGCCAAGATCTGAGCGGGAATTACAATGAGCAGTTCTTC. It specifies CASSQDLSGNYNEQFF.